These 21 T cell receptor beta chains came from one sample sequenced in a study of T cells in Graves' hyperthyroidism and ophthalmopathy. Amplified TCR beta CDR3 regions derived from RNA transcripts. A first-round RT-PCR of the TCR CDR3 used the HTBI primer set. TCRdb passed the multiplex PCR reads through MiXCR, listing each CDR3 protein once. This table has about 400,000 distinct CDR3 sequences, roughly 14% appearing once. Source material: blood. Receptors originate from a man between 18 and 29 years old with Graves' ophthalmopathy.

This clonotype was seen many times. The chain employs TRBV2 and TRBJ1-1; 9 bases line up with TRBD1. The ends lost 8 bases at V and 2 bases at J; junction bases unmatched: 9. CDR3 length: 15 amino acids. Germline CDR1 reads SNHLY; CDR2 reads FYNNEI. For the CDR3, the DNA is TGTGCCAGCCTTTGGACAGGGGCCTTCAACACTGAAGCTTTCTTT. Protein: CASLWTGAFNTEAFF.

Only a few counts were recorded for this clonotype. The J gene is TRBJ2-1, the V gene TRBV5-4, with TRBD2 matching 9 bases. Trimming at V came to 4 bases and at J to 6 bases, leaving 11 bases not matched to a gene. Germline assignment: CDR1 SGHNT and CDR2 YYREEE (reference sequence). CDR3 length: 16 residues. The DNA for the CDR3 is TGTGCCAGCAGCGGGGAGGGAGCGGGGGGCGCCAATGAGCAGTTCTTC. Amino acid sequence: CASSGEGAGGANEQFF.

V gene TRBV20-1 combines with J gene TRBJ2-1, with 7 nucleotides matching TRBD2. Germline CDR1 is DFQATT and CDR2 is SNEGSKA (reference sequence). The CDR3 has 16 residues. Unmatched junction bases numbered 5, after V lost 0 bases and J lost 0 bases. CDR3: CSARDGRGISYNEQFF. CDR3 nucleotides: TGCAGTGCTAGAGATGGGAGGGGAATCTCCTACAATGAGCAGTTCTTC.

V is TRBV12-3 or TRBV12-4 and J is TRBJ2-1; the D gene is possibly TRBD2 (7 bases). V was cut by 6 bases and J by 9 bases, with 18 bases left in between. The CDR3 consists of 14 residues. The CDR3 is CASSEGRGAGEQFF. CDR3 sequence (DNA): TGTGCCAGCAGCGAAGGACGGGGGGCCGGTGAGCAGTTCTTC.

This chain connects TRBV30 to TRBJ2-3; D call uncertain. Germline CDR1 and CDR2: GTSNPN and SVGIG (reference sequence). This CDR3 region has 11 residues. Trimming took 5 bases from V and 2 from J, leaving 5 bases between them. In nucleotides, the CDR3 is TGTGCCTGGGGATTCACAGATACGCAGTATTTT. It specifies CAWGFTDTQYF.

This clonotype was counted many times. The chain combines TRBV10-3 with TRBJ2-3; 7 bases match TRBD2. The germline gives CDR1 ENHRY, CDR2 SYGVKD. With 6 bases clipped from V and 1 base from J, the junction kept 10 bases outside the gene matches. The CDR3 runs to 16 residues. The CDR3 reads CAISPAAGTRTDTQYF. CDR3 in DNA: TGTGCCATCAGCCCTGCAGCGGGGACTCGCACAGATACGCAGTATTTT.

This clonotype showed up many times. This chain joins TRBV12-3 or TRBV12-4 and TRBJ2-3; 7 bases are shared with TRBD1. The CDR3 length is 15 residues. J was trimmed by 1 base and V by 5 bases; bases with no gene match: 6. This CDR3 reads CASSRTGAGTDTQYF. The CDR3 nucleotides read TGTGCCAGCAGTCGAACAGGGGCCGGCACAGATACGCAGTATTTT.

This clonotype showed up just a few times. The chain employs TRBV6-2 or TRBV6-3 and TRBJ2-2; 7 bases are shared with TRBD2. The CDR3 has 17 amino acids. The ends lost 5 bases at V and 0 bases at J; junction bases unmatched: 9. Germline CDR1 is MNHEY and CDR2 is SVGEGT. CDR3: CASSILGGGPNTGELFF. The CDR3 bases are TGTGCCAGCAGTATCCTAGGCGGGGGACCGAACACCGGGGAGCTGTTTTTT.

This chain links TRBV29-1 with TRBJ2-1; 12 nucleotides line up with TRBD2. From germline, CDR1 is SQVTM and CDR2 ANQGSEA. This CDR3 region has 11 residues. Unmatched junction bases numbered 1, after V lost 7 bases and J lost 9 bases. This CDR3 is CSGTSGTEQFF. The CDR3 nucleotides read TGCAGCGGGACTAGCGGGACTGAGCAGTTCTTC.

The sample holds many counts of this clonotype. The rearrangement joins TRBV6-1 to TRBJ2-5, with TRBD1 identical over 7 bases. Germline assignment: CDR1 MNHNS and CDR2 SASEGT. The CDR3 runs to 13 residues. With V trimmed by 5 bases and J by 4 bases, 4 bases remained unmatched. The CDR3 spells CASSRTGAETQYF. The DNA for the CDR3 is TGTGCCAGCAGTAGAACAGGGGCAGAGACCCAGTACTTC.

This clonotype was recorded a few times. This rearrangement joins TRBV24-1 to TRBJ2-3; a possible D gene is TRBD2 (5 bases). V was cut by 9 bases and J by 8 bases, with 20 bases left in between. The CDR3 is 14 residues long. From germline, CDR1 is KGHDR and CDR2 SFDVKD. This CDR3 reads CATAPGTALATQYF. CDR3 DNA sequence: TGTGCCACCGCCCCGGGAACGGCACTTGCTACGCAGTATTTT.

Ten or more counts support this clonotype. CDR3 sequence (DNA): TGCGCCAGCAGCCTACGTGGGACCCAGTACTTC. Its protein product is CASSLRGTQYF. The chain carries TRBV5-1 and TRBJ2-5; D is uncertain. Germline CDR1 SGHRS, CDR2 YFSETQ. Trimming cost V 4 bases and J 7 bases, with 8 bases left between them. The CDR3 extends over 11 amino acids. The full variable domain, with the rest looked up from reference TRBV5-1 and TRBJ2-5, is KAGVTQTPRYLIKTRGQQVTLSCSPISGHRSVSWYQQTPGQGLQFLFEYFSETQRNKGNFPGRFSGRQFSNSRSEMNVSTLELGDSALYLCASSLRGTQYFGPGTRLLVL.

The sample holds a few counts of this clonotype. This CDR3 is CASSLDLPVYGYTF. In DNA, the CDR3 is TGTGCCAGCAGCTTAGATCTCCCCGTTTATGGCTACACCTTC. The chain combines TRBV7-2 with TRBJ1-2; D uncertain. This CDR3 spans 14 amino acids. The germline V and J ends were trimmed by 1 base and 5 bases, with 11 bases remaining between them. Germline V gives CDR1 SGHTA, CDR2 FQGNSA.

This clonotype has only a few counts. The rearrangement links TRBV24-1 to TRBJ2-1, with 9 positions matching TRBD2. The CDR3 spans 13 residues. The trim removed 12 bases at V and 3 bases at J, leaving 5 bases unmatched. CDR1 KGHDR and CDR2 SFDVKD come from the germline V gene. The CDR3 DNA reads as TGTGCCGCCATGCGGGAGGGCTACAATGAGCAGTTCTTC. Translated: CAAMREGYNEQFF.

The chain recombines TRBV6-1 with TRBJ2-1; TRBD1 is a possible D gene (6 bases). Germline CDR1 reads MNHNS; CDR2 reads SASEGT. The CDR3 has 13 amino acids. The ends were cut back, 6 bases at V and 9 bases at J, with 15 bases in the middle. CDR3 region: CASSVLPQGEQFF. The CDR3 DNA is TGTGCCAGCAGCGTCCTGCCACAGGGTGAGCAGTTCTTC.

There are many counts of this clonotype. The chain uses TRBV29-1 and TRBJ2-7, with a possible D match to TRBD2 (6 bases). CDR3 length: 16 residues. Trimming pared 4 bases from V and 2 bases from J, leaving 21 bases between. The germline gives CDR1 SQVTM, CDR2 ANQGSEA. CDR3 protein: CSVGSESGPGPYEQYF. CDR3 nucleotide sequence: TGCAGCGTTGGTTCCGAAAGCGGGCCGGGGCCCTACGAGCAGTACTTC.

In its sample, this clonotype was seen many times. CDR3 coding DNA: TGTGCCAGCAGCCACCAGGGGCGGGGATACGAGCAGTACTTC. This codes for CASSHQGRGYEQYF. The rearrangement joins TRBV7-9 to TRBJ2-7; tentatively, D is TRBD1 or TRBD2 (6 bases each). The CDR3 covers 14 residues. CDR1 SEHNR and CDR2 FQNEAQ come from the germline V gene (reference sequence). V lost 5 bases to trimming and J lost 4 bases, with 15 bases between them.

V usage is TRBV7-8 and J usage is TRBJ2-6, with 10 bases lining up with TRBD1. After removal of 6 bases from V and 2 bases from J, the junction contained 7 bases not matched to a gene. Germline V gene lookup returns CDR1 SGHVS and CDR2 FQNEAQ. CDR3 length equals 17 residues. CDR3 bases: TGTGCCAGCAGACCGCGGACAGGGGGAACTGGGGCCAACGTCCTGACTTTC. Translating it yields CASRPRTGGTGANVLTF.

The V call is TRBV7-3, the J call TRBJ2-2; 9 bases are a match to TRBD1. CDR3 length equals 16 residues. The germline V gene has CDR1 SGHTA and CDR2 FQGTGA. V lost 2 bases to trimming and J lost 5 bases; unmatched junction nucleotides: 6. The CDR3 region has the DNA TGTGCCAGCAGCTTATACAGGGGGCCAGGAACCGGGGAGCTGTTTTTT. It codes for CASSLYRGPGTGELFF.

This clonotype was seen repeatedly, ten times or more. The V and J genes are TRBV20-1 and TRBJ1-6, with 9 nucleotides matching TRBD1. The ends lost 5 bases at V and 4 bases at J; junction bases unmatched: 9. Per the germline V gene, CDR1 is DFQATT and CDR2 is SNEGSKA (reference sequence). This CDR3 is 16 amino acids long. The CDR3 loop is CSAWDREVPYNSPLHF. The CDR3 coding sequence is TGCAGTGCTTGGGACAGGGAGGTCCCTTATAATTCACCCCTCCACTTT.

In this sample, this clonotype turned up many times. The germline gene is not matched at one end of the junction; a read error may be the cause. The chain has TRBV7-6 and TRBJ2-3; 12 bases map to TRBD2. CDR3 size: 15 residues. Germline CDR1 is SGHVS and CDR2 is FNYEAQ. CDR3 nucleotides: TGTGCCAGCACCTTACTAGCGGGAGGCCGGGGTACGCAGTATTTT. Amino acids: CASTLLAGGRGTQYF.